This entry concerns a single T cell receptor (beta chain). No antigen is known for it. The sample holds no much larger clone one base away, and base qualities are not on file. The data originate from a study of follicular helper T cells after annual influenza vaccination (dated by TCRdb to about 2017). In terms of the full investigation: After each seasonal influenza vaccination, blood was collected on days 0, 7 and 28. Some subjects were followed across successive annual vaccinations spanning the 2013-2014, 2014-2015 and 2015-2016 seasons to study recall of cTfh clones. One week after vaccination, a second recruited cohort of 12 to 13 subjects (Table S1) displayed a similar ICOS+CD38+ cTfh response. Multi-year samples were obtained from about 6 subjects, with two vaccination seasons covered for four subjects and three seasons covered for two subjects. Samples from 2013-2014 were cryopreserved, whereas samples from about 2015 were processed immediately after collection.

Receptor libraries were prepared by the immunoSEQ multiplex PCR assay. Adaptive Biotechnologies carried out TCRB amplification, library preparation, sequencing and preliminary bioinformatics at Survey level resolution. TCRB sequencing used multiplex PCR amplification of genomic DNA from sorted cTfh populations. Per the original workflow: Clonality was computed in R as 1 minus normalized Shannon entropy; the Gini index was calculated with the R package ineq. Overlap score was defined as the summed counts of shared sequences divided by the total counts of all sequences in both compared samples. Fisher's exact test, with an assumed theoretical repertoire of 10^7 TCRB sequences, was used to assess the significance of shared clonotypes. TCRdb obtained this table from immuneACCESS and retained in-frame rearrangements with V and J assigned. These tables miss some clones; where compared with another copy, unresolved V genes account for less than half of the shortfall, and the remainder is unexplained. V, J and clone size were drawn from that table, and D and trimming were deduced from the DNA. The sample data list around 720 clones, and 80% to 90% of these were observed just once. The ten largest clones take up 2.2% of the sample.

This specimen's time point label, per the study, means: 2015-2016 season, pre-vaccination. Seasonal inactivated influenza vaccine (Fluvarix) was administered to adults, and sorted blood CD4 subsets were tracked by TCRB sequencing before and after vaccination. Subjects were considered eligible if community-dwelling and if influenza vaccine had not been received in the prior 6 months. Exclusions included influenza vaccine contraindications, substance abuse, HIV/AIDS, active malignancy, immunomodulatory medication and active illness such as respiratory infection. At each time point, somewhere between about 40 and 110 mL of blood was taken. Non-naive CD4+CXCR5+PD-1+ cells were defined as circulating Tfh and were sorted into ICOS+CD38+ and ICOS-CD38- fractions. Ficoll-Paque PLUS or SepMate separation was used to isolate PBMC. Before DNA extraction, cell subsets were sorted from PBMC on a BD FACS Aria.

Beyond this particular receptor, the publication reports: A recurrent oligoclonal ICOS+CD38+ cTfh response containing tetramer and AIM influenza-specific clonotypes was recalled by successive annual vaccinations. Because only roughly 9-20% of the analyzed cells gave productive TCRB sequences, there was no way to sample rare clonotypes. Day 7 ICOS+CD38+ clones were most often found later in ICOS-CD38- cTfh, suggesting that subset may serve as a memory reservoir. ICOS+CD38+ cTfh clonality correlated with the frequency of that population, and its change correlated with the change in circulating plasmablast frequency.

This TCR was sampled from an adult who received the influenza vaccine. The material was CXCR5+ CD38- circulating T follicular helper cells from blood, obtained on the day of influenza vaccination. The sample's cell subset or site label, decoded: circulating Tfh, non-naive CD4+CXCR5+PD-1+ (ICOS+CD38+ or ICOS-CD38-).

The DNA is as follows: TGTGCCAGCAGTGAAACAGGGAACACCGGTTTCTTT. Its protein reads: CASSETGNTGFF. The rearranged segments are TRBV6-1 and TRBJ1-1; TRBD1 is possibly the D segment (6 matching bases). For CDR1 and CDR2, the germline V gene lists MNHNS and SASEGT. The cysteine opens and the phenylalanine closes a CDR3 of 12 amino acids. Only the CDR3 region is kept as DNA, spanning 36 bases read in frame from base 1. Relative to germline, V is 2 bases shorter and J is 13 bases shorter, with 14 bases between their ends.